This T cell receptor (gamma chain) was recorded in a study of gamma-delta chains in newborns, infants, children. The overall study: Microbial exposure reportedly drives polyclonal innate γδ T cell expansion after birth.

TCRdb repeated clone calling on the reads with CATT. Of 550 to 600 gamma-chain clones listed, 40% are singletons. CDR3 size: 18 residues. Per germline, CDR1 GITISATS and CDR2 ISYDGTV (reference sequence). This clone occurred a few times. Germline is not matched at one junction end, which may reflect a read error. This chain connects TRGV9 to TRGJP. Since TCRdb gives no J gene, matching the DNA to germline was used here to assign it. The TCR was taken from a child who was a newborn, infant or young child, either healthy, febrile or measles-vaccinated (not recorded which). The specimen sequenced was blood. In DNA, the CDR3 is TGTGCCTTGTGGGTGGTGCAGGGTCAAGAGTTGGGCAAAAAAATCAAGGTATTT. As protein: CALWVVQGQELGKKIKVF.